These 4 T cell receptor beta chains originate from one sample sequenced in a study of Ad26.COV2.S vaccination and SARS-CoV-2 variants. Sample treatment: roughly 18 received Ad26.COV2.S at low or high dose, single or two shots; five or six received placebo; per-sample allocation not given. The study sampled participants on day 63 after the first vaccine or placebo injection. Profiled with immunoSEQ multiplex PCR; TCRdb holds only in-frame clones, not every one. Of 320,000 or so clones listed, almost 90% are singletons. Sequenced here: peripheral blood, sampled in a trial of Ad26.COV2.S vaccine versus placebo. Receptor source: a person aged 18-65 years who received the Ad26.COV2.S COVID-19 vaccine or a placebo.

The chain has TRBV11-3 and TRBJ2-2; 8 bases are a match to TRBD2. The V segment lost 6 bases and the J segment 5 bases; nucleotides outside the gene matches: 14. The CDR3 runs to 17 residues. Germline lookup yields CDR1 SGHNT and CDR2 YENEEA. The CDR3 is CASRQLADLVYTGELFF. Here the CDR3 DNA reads TGTGCCAGCAGACAACTAGCGGACTTAGTTTATACCGGGGAGCTGTTTTTT.

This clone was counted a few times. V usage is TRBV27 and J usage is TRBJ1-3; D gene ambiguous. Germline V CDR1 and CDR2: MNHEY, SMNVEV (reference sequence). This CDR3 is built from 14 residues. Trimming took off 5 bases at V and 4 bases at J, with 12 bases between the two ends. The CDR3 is CASSLVGGGNTIYF. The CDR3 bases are TGTGCCAGCAGTCTTGTGGGAGGGGGAAACACCATATATTTT.

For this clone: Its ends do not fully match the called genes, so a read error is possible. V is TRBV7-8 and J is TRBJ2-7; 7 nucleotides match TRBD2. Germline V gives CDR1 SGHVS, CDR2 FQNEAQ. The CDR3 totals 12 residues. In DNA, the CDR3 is TGTGCCAGCAGCTTAGCGGGAGGGCAGTGGGACTTC. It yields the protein CASSLAGGQWDF.

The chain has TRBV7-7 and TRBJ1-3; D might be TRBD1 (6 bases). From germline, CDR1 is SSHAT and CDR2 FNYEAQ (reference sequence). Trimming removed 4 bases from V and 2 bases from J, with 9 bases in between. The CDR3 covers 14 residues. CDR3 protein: CASSSGDPGNTIYF. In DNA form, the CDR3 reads TGTGCCAGCAGCTCAGGGGACCCTGGAAACACCATATATTTT.